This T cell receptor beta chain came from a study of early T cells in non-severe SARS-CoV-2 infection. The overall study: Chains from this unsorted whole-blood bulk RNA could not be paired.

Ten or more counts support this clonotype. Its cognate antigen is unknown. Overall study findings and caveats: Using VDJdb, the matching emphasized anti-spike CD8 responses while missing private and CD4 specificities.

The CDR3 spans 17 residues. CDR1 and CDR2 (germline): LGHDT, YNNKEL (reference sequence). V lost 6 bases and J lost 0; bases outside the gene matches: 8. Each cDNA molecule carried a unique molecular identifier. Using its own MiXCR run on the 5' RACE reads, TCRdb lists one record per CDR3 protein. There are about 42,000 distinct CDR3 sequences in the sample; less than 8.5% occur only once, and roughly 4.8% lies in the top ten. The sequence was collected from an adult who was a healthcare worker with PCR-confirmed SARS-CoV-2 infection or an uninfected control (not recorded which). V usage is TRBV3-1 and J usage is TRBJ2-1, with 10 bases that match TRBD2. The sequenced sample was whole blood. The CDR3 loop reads CASRPLAGDTSYNEQFF. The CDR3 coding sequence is TGTGCCAGCAGGCCTCTAGCGGGGGACACCTCCTACAATGAGCAGTTCTTC.